The clone carrying this T cell receptor beta chain was counted many times. The data belong to a study of response to subunit inactivated influenza vaccine. This CDR3 spans 16 amino acids. Trimming removed 6 bases from V and 4 bases from J, with 21 bases in between. Germline assignment: CDR1 MDHEN and CDR2 SYDVKM. From the RT-PCR reads, TCRdb called clonotypes with MiXCR, one entry per CDR3 protein. This sample has under 750,000 distinct CDR3 sequences, with 12% found just once. Sequenced here: PBMCs from blood, sampled on the day of vaccination. The sequence was collected from a man aged 50-59 years who received an inactivated influenza vaccine. The chain employs TRBV28 and TRBJ1-2; D perhaps matches TRBD1 (6 bases). CDR3: CASRMTGTKGGYGYTF. Written as DNA, the CDR3 is TGTGCCAGCAGAATGACCGGGACAAAAGGGGGCTATGGCTACACCTTC.